This TCR beta chain is from a study of blood T cell repertoires in COVID-19. About the study: COVID-19 samples from acute and convalescent phases originated in the United States, Italy and Spain. Sample material is recorded as cDNA or gDNA derived from T cells, B-cell-depleted T cells, or PBMCs.

In the source study's methods: How many nucleated cells were present was estimated from reference gene primer amplification. Sequencing used immunoSEQ multiplex PCR; TCRdb keeps in-frame clones, though not all of them. V, J and clone size are taken as reported in that table, and D and trimming were inferred from the DNA itself. The sample yields about 94,000 clones, 85% to 90% seen once. The junction had 17 bases not matched to a gene; V was cut back by 5 bases and J by 0 bases. The V gene's germline CDR1 is MGHRA and CDR2 YSYEKL. CDR3 length equals 20 residues. The chain combines TRBV4-1 with TRBJ2-1; TRBD2 agrees at 9 bases. Sequences were obtained from peripheral blood. The clonotype originates from a woman aged 55-69 years in a cohort sampled during active or convalescent COVID-19. The CDR3 loop reads CASSARPGLASQSSYNEQFF. CDR3 DNA: TGCGCCAGCAGCGCCCGACCGGGACTAGCTTCTCAAAGCTCCTACAATGAGCAGTTCTTC.